This T cell receptor (beta chain) comes out of a study of T-cell memory formation after mild COVID-19. Study overall: Among the donors, TCR clusters were largely specific to each donor. Study observations and caveats: Shrinking CD4+ clones were chiefly CM and EM; CD8+ ones were chiefly EMRA. Clones that got smaller from day 15 to 85 had even CD4/CD8, while clones growing later tipped toward CD4+. Pre-infection memory harbored some responding clones, suggesting cross-reactive memory joined.

TCRdb processed the 5' RACE reads anew with MiXCR; each CDR3 protein has one entry. Here the sample spans 100,000 to 150,000 distinct CDR3 sequences, 5% to 6.5% being singletons. This clonotype was detected a few times. Antigen specificity is unknown. The germline gene is not matched at one end of the junction; a read error may be the cause. This CDR3 has 15 amino acids. CDR1 is SSHAT and CDR2 is FNYEAQ in the germline V gene (reference sequence). Sequenced material: PBMCs or a T cell subset sorted from them (not recorded which). The chain carries TRBV7-7 and TRBJ2-2; D may be TRBD1 (5 bases). The clonotype originates from an adult woman who had mild COVID-19 (a few samples of this study predate the infection). Cell type and time point are not known. The CDR3: CASSLAQGGTGELFF. Here the CDR3 DNA reads TGTGCTAGCAGCTTAGCCCAGGGCGGCACCGGGGAGCTGTTTTTT.